The 27 T cell receptor beta chains given below trace back to one sample, sequenced in a study of T cell repertoires in cytomegalovirus infection. TCRdb called the reads again in MiXCR, with one record for every CDR3 protein. Of fewer than 200,000 distinct CDR3 sequences listed, 15% to 20% are singletons. Sequencing used PBMCs. The receptors originated from a human donor in good health (CMV status not recorded). Some clones in this sample may be carry-over from other donors' samples.

This clonotype turned up a few times. The chain joins TRBV10-3 to TRBJ2-7; 11 bases match TRBD2. CDR3 length: 15 residues. Germline assignment: CDR1 ENHRY and CDR2 SYGVKD. V trimming: 6 bases; J trimming: 1 base; junction bases outside the gene matches: 5. The CDR3 coding sequence is TGTGCCATCAGACCGACTAGCGGGGTTTCCTACGAGCAGTACTTC. Translating it yields CAIRPTSGVSYEQYF.

This rearrangement joins TRBV20-1 to TRBJ2-7; a possible D gene is TRBD1 (5 bases). The V end was cut by 6 bases, the J end by 2 bases, with 11 bases between. This CDR3 spans 12 amino acids. Looked up from germline, CDR1 is DFQATT and CDR2 is SNEGSKA (reference sequence). In DNA form, the CDR3 reads TGCAGTGCCTTAAGGGGTCCCTACGAGCAGTACTTC. Protein product: CSALRGPYEQYF.

This clonotype was seen only a few times. V gene TRBV19 combines with J gene TRBJ1-6, with TRBD1 as a possible D gene (5 bases). CDR3 length equals 14 residues. V shed 8 bases and J shed 7 bases, with 15 bases lying between them. The germline gives CDR1 LNHDA, CDR2 SQIVND (reference sequence). CDR3 amino acids: CASHEGRRNSPLHF. The CDR3 DNA reads TGTGCCAGTCACGAGGGACGTAGGAATTCACCCCTCCACTTT.

By share, this clonotype ranks as medium-sized. This chain connects TRBV28 to TRBJ2-1, with 9 bases aligning to TRBD1. This CDR3 has 15 residues. With 2 bases clipped from V and 7 bases from J, the junction kept 6 bases outside the gene matches. In germline, CDR1 is MDHEN, CDR2 SYDVKM. The DNA of the CDR3 is TGTGCCAGCAGTTTAATGGGACAGGGTCTAAATGAGCAGTTCTTC. Encoded protein: CASSLMGQGLNEQFF.

The V gene is TRBV12-3 or TRBV12-4, the J gene TRBJ1-5, with D perhaps matching TRBD1 (5 bases). The CDR3 is made up of 15 amino acids. Trimming removed 3 bases from V and 6 bases from J, with 15 bases in between. The CDR3 nucleotides are TGTGCCAGCAGTTTGATATCAGGGACCCCTCAGCCCCAGCATTTT. Residues: CASSLISGTPQPQHF.

The chain is built from TRBV20-1 and TRBJ2-5, with a tentative D call TRBD2 (6 bases). CDR3 length: 16 residues. Trimming shortened V by 1 base and J by 5 bases, and 20 bases separated the two germline ends. Germline lookup yields CDR1 DFQATT and CDR2 SNEGSKA (reference sequence). CDR3: CSARGLRDSPEETQYF. For the CDR3, the DNA is TGCAGTGCTAGAGGGCTCCGGGACTCACCTGAGGAGACCCAGTACTTC.

The chain recombines TRBV5-6 with TRBJ2-7; the D is unclear. CDR3 length: 15 residues. CDR1 is SGHDT and CDR2 is YYEEEE in the germline V gene. V was trimmed by 1 base and J by 0 bases, leaving 11 bases between them. The CDR3 coding sequence is TGTGCCAGCAGCTTGACACCACAGAGCTCCTACGAGCAGTACTTC. This translates into CASSLTPQSSYEQYF.

This clonotype came up a few times. The chain's CDR3 is CASSIATNGYTF. DNA for the CDR3: TGTGCCAGTAGTATAGCAACAAATGGCTACACCTTC. The chain is built from TRBV19 and TRBJ1-2; D not certain. CDR3 size: 12 residues. CDR1 is LNHDA, CDR2 SQIVND, per germline (reference sequence). Trimming pared 1 base from V and 6 bases from J, leaving 6 bases between.

The sample holds many counts of this clonotype. This rearrangement joins TRBV19 to TRBJ2-2, with D tentatively TRBD1 (6 bases). Trimming removed 6 bases from V and 1 base from J, with 18 bases in between. This CDR3 has 17 amino acids. Germline lookup yields CDR1 LNHDA and CDR2 SQIVND (reference sequence). CDR3 nucleotides: TGTGCCAGTAGACCTCTTCTCCAGGGGATGAACACCGGGGAGCTGTTTTTT. As protein: CASRPLLQGMNTGELFF.

Ten or more counts support this clonotype. This chain uses TRBV7-2 with TRBJ2-7, with 9 nucleotides matching TRBD2. CDR1 and CDR2 (germline): SGHTA, FQGNSA. Losses at the gene ends were 1 base for V and 7 bases for J; bases not matched to a gene: 8. The CDR3 consists of 15 residues. CDR3 in amino acids: CASSLGLAGPLEQYF. CDR3 DNA sequence: TGTGCCAGCAGCTTAGGGCTAGCGGGACCCCTGGAGCAGTACTTC.

Note on this clonotype: It may be a read error: a sequence one base away is much more abundant. The CDR3 ends on some other residue instead of the conserved phenylalanine or tryptophan, so this is likely a read error. The DNA of the CDR3 is TGTGCCAGCAGTTATGGGACGGGGAGCTCCTACAATGAGCAGTTCCTC. This encodes CASSYGTGSSYNEQFL. The chain uses TRBV6-8 and TRBJ2-1, with D perhaps assigned TRBD1 or TRBD2 (5 bases each). The CDR3 contains 16 residues. V shed 3 bases and J shed 0 bases, with 12 bases lying between them. Germline V gene data show CDR1 as MNHGY and CDR2 as SAAAGT.

The chain links TRBV29-1 to TRBJ1-5, with 10 nucleotides matching TRBD1. J lost 4 bases, V lost 5 bases, and 8 bases had no gene match. The CDR3 is 15 residues long. Per the germline V gene, CDR1 is SQVTM and CDR2 is ANQGSEA. This chain's CDR3 is CSVRFGQGVNQPQHF. The CDR3 DNA reads TGCAGCGTTCGCTTCGGACAGGGGGTGAATCAGCCCCAGCATTTT. Looking up the rest from reference TRBV29-1 and TRBJ1-5 gives the full variable domain: SAVISQKPSRDICQRGTSLTIQCQVDSQVTMMFWYRQQPGQSLTLIATANQGSEATYESGFVIDKFPISRPNLTFSTLTVSNMSPEDSSIYLCSVRFGQGVNQPQHFGDGTRLSIL.

This clonotype was seen ten or more times. The chain is built from TRBV7-2 and TRBJ1-1; D is perhaps TRBD1 (6 bases). The CDR3 is made up of 13 amino acids. Germline-derived CDR1 and CDR2 are SGHTA and FQGNSA. V lost 5 bases to trimming and J lost 4 bases, with 11 bases between them. CDR3: CASSQGGGTEAFF. CDR3 nucleotides: TGTGCCAGCAGCCAAGGGGGGGGCACTGAAGCTTTCTTT.

The chain carries TRBV2 and TRBJ2-3; 8 nucleotides match TRBD1. The germline CDR1 and CDR2 sequences are SNHLY and FYNNEI. The CDR3 runs to 15 residues. J gave up 4 bases and V 6 bases, and 9 bases lay outside the gene matches. In DNA form, the CDR3 reads TGTGCCAGCAGCCGGGACAGGTGGACCCCAGATACGCAGTATTTT. It yields the protein CASSRDRWTPDTQYF.

This clonotype was seen at least ten times. This chain joins TRBV7-2 and TRBJ2-3, with TRBD1 identical over 9 bases. J lost 4 bases, V lost 5 bases, and 4 bases had no gene match. This CDR3 has 14 residues. Germline V gene data show CDR1 as SGHTA and CDR2 as FQGNSA. The CDR3: CASSQGTGPDTQYF. For the CDR3, the DNA is TGTGCCAGCAGCCAAGGGACAGGGCCAGATACGCAGTATTTT. The full variable domain, with the rest looked up from reference TRBV7-2 and TRBJ2-3, is GAGVSQSPSNKVTEKGKDVELRCDPISGHTALYWYRQSLGQGLEFLIYFQGNSAPDKSGLPSDRFSAERTGGSVSTLTIQRTQQEDSAVYLCASSQGTGPDTQYFGPGTRLTVL.

This clonotype has only a few counts. The V and J genes are TRBV7-9 and TRBJ2-6; D is unclear. Trimming shortened V by 5 bases and J by 4 bases, and 21 bases separated the two germline ends. This CDR3 has 18 amino acids. Germline V gene sequence: CDR1 SEHNR, CDR2 FQNEAQ (reference sequence). Here the CDR3 DNA reads TGTGCCAGCAGCCCCCCAATCTTCGAGACCGAGGGGGCCAACGTCCTGACTTTC. Protein sequence: CASSPPIFETEGANVLTF. Full variable domain (outside the CDR3, taken from reference TRBV7-9 and TRBJ2-6): DTGVSQNPRHKITKRGQNVTFRCDPISEHNRLYWYRQTLGQGPEFLTYFQNEAQLEKSRLLSDRFSAERPKGSFSTLEIQRTEQGDSAMYLCASSPPIFETEGANVLTFGAGSRLTVL.

There are a few counts of this clonotype. V and J are TRBV5-1 and TRBJ1-2, with D perhaps TRBD1 (5 bases). The V end was cut by 5 bases, the J end by 1 base, with 12 bases between. This CDR3 is built from 14 residues. Germline loops: CDR1 SGHRS, CDR2 YFSETQ. The CDR3 is CASSRTGFNYGYTF. In DNA form, the CDR3 reads TGCGCCAGCAGTCGAACAGGATTTAACTATGGCTACACCTTC.

At least ten counts were recorded for this clonotype. The chain is built from TRBV12-3 or TRBV12-4 and TRBJ1-1; no reliable D call. V shed 3 bases and J shed 3 bases, with 2 bases lying between them. The CDR3 spans 11 residues. The CDR3 region has the DNA TGTGCCAGCAGTTTCCACACTGAAGCTTTCTTT. Its protein is CASSFHTEAFF.

The gene calls are TRBV7-2 and TRBJ1-1, with D uncertain. V was cut by 0 bases and J by 1 base, with 6 bases left in between. The CDR3 consists of 14 residues. Germline loops: CDR1 SGHTA, CDR2 FQGNSA. The CDR3 DNA reads TGTGCCAGCAGCTTAGCATGGAGGAACACTGAAGCTTTCTTT. Translated, it gives CASSLAWRNTEAFF. Full variable domain (rest looked up from reference TRBV7-2 and TRBJ1-1): GAGVSQSPSNKVTEKGKDVELRCDPISGHTALYWYRQSLGQGLEFLIYFQGNSAPDKSGLPSDRFSAERTGGSVSTLTIQRTQQEDSAVYLCASSLAWRNTEAFFGQGTRLTVV.

This clonotype was seen repeatedly, ten times or more. This rearrangement joins TRBV7-2 to TRBJ1-2; D possibly corresponds to TRBD1 (6 bases). V lost 4 bases and J lost 5, with 11 bases in between. Germline CDR1 and CDR2: SGHTA and FQGNSA. The CDR3 loop spans 13 amino acids. The CDR3 spells CASSSGAGYGYTF. For the CDR3, the DNA is TGTGCCAGCAGCTCGGGGGCGGGTTATGGCTACACCTTC.

The table lists this clonotype with many counts. The chain combines TRBV7-9 with TRBJ1-2; D perhaps matches TRBD1 (5 bases). CDR3 length equals 13 residues. V dropped 1 base and J dropped 7 bases, with 10 bases sitting between them. In germline, CDR1 is SEHNR, CDR2 FQNEAQ (reference sequence). DNA for the CDR3: TGTGCCAGCAGCTTAGAGACCAGGGCTGGCTACACCTTC. It yields the protein CASSLETRAGYTF.

The chain carries TRBV6-2 or TRBV6-3 and TRBJ1-5, with D unclear. V was trimmed by 7 bases and J by 4 bases, leaving 11 bases between them. The CDR3 covers 13 residues. Germline V gene lookup returns CDR1 MNHEY and CDR2 SVGEGT. This CDR3 is CASTQPGNQPQHF. CDR3 DNA: TGTGCCAGCACCCAGCCAGGAAATCAGCCCCAGCATTTT.

The V and J genes are TRBV10-3 and TRBJ2-7; 11 positions agree with TRBD2. Trimming took 9 bases from V and 0 from J; bases not matched to a gene: 7. The CDR3 consists of 15 residues. Germline V gene sequence: CDR1 ENHRY, CDR2 SYGVKD. CDR3 region: CAIRGLAGTSYEQYF. CDR3 bases: TGTGCCATTAGAGGACTAGCGGGTACCTCCTACGAGCAGTACTTC.

This clonotype came up many times. J is TRBJ1-3 and V is TRBV7-8; D unclear. The length of the CDR3 is 16 residues. V was clipped by 5 bases and J by 0 bases, with 14 bases between them. In germline, CDR1 is SGHVS, CDR2 FQNEAQ. This CDR3 is CASSPTWGVSGNTIYF. DNA for the CDR3: TGTGCCAGCAGCCCGACGTGGGGAGTCTCTGGAAACACCATATATTTT.

In its sample, this clonotype was seen a few times. The genes are TRBV29-1 and TRBJ2-2, with a possible D match to TRBD1 (6 bases). The CDR3 is made up of 14 amino acids. Per germline, CDR1 SQVTM and CDR2 ANQGSEA. Trimming removed 6 bases from V and 4 bases from J, with 15 bases in between. The CDR3 spells CSVSSRGATGELFF. CDR3 in DNA: TGCAGCGTCAGCTCCAGGGGCGCCACCGGGGAGCTGTTTTTT.

V gene TRBV6-6 combines with J gene TRBJ1-2; no definite D call. This CDR3 contains 15 residues. V was trimmed by 6 bases and J by 4 bases, leaving 18 bases between them. CDR1 and CDR2 from the germline V gene are MNHNY and SVGAGI (reference sequence). The CDR3 DNA reads TGTGCCAGCAGAGAAAGGACCCTTAACCCCTATGGCTACACCTTC. Its translation is CASRERTLNPYGYTF.

This clonotype appeared many times. This rearrangement joins TRBV7-9 to TRBJ1-5; no clear D. Germline CDR1 and CDR2: SEHNR and FQNEAQ (reference sequence). The V end lost 1 base, the J end lost 5 bases, and 6 bases lay between the germline ends. The CDR3 runs 13 residues. This chain's CDR3 is CASSLESYQPQHF. The CDR3 coding sequence is TGTGCCAGCAGCTTAGAATCATATCAGCCCCAGCATTTT.